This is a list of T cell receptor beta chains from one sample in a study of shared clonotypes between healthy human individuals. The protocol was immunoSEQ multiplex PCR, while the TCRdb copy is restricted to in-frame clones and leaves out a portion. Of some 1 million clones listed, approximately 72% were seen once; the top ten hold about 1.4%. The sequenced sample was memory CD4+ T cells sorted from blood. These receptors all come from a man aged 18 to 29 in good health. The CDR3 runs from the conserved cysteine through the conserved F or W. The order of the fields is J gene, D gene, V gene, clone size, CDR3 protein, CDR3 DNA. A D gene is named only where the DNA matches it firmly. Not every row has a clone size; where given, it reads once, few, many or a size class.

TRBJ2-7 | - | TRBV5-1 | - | CASSLSPGEYEQYF | TGCGCCAGCAGCTTGAGTCCCGGGGAGTACGAGCAGTACTTC
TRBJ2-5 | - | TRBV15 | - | CATSGSVFRETQYF | TGTGCCACCAGCGGGAGCGTTTTTAGAGAGACCCAGTACTTC
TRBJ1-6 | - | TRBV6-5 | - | CASSYRQADSPLHF | TGTGCCAGCAGTTACCGACAGGCGGATTCACCCCTCCACTTT
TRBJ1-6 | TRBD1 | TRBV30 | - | CAWKEGASYNPPLHF | TGTGCCTGGAAGGAGGGGGCCTCCTATAATCCACCCCTCCACTTT
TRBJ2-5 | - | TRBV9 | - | CASSVGPGQETQYF | TGTGCCAGCAGCGTAGGTCCAGGGCAGGAGACCCAGTACTTC
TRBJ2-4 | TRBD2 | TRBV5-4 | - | CASSLKLAGGRNIQYF | TGTGCCAGCAGCTTGAAACTAGCGGGAGGCCGAAACATTCAGTACTTC
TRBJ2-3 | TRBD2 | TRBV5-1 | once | CASSFSGGPPDTQYF | TGCGCCAGCAGCTTCTCGGGAGGGCCGCCAGATACGCAGTATTTT
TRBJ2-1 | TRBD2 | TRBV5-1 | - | CASSRSTSGGNNEQFF | TGCGCCAGCAGCCGCTCGACTAGCGGGGGAAACAATGAGCAGTTCTTC
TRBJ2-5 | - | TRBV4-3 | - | CASSQVGAGGETQYF | TGCGCCAGCAGCCAAGTTGGAGCCGGCGGGGAGACCCAGTACTTC
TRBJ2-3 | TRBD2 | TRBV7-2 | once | CASSLALSGTDTQYF | TGTGCCAGCAGCTTAGCTCTTAGCGGGACTGATACGCAGTATTTT
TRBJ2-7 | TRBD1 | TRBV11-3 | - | CASSPGTGRGEQYF | TGTGCCAGCAGCCCCGGGACAGGCCGTGGCGAGCAGTACTTC
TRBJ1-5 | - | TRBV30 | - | CAWSRAPGGNQPQHF | TGTGCCTGGAGTCGGGCCCCCGGAGGGAATCAGCCCCAGCATTTT
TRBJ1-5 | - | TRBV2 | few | CASTGMGAQPQHF | TGTGCCAGCACCGGAATGGGGGCTCAGCCCCAGCATTTT
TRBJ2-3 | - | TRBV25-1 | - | CASSDPGRGPTQYF | TGTGCCAGCAGTGACCCCGGACGAGGACCTACGCAGTATTTT
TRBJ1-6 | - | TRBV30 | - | CAWSSGKEGSPLHF | TGTGCCTGGAGTTCGGGGAAAGAGGGTTCACCCCTCCACTTT
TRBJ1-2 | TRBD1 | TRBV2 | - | CASSRTGKNGYTF | TGTGCCAGCAGCCGGACAGGGAAAAATGGCTACACCTTC
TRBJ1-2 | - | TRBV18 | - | CASSRVGENYGYTF | TGTGCCAGCTCACGGGTTGGCGAAAACTATGGCTACACCTTC
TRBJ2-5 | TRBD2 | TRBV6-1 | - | CASSVTSGKGTQYF | TGTGCCAGCAGTGTCACTAGCGGGAAGGGAACCCAGTACTTC
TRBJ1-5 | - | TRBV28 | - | CASSPRGIGPQHF | TGTGCCAGCAGTCCCCGGGGGATCGGGCCCCAGCATTTT
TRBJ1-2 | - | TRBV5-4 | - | CASSLVGHGATGGYTF | TGTGCCAGCAGCTTGGTCGGTCACGGGGCGACCGGGGGCTACACCTTC
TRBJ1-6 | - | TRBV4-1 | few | CASSPGRENSPLHF | TGCGCCAGCAGCCCGGGACGGGAAAATTCACCCCTCCACTTT
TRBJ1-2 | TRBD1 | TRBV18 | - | CASSPETDRVSGNYGYTF | TGTGCCAGCTCACCAGAAACGGACAGGGTATCAGGGAACTATGGCTACACCTTC
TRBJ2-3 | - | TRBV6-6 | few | CASRLDPVADTQYF | TGTGCCAGCAGACTGGACCCGGTGGCAGATACGCAGTATTTT
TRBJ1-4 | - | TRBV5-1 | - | CASSPGAMLEKLFF | TGCGCCAGCAGCCCAGGGGCAATGCTAGAAAAACTGTTTTTT
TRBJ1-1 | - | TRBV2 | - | CASSVETRNTEAFF | TGTGCCAGCAGTGTAGAGACGCGGAACACTGAAGCTTTCTTT
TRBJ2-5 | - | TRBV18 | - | CASSPTGETQYF | TGTGCCAGCTCACCTACCGGAGAGACCCAGTACTTC
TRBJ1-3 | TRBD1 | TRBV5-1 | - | CASSPDRENGNTIYF | TGCGCCAGCAGCCCGGACAGGGAGAATGGAAACACCATATATTTT
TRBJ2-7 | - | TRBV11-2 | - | CASSSLHSYEQYF | TGTGCCAGCAGCTCACTCCATTCCTACGAGCAGTACTTC
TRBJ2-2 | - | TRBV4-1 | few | CASSRGLPMDTGELFF | TGCGCCAGCAGCCGGGGACTCCCTATGGACACCGGGGAGCTGTTTTTT
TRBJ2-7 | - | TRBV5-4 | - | CASSLSVDSKYEQYF | TGTGCCAGCAGCTTGTCTGTTGACTCTAAATACGAGCAGTACTTC
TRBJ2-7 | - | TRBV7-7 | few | CASSPGLGSYEQYF | TGTGCTAGCAGCCCCGGGCTGGGCTCCTACGAGCAGTACTTC
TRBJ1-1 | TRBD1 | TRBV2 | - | CAPPWGKGATEAFF | TGTGCCCCTCCCTGGGGGAAGGGGGCCACTGAAGCTTTCTTT
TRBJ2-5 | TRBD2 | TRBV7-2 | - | CASSWGTSGWQETQYF | TGTGCCAGCAGCTGGGGAACTAGCGGCTGGCAAGAGACCCAGTACTTC
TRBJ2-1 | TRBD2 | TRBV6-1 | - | CASSEVVGLAALF | TGTGCCAGCAGTGAAGTGGTGGGACTAGCTGCGCTCTTC
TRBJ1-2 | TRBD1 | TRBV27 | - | CASSLLGTGKGYGYTF | TGTGCCAGCAGCCTACTCGGGACAGGGAAAGGCTATGGCTACACCTTC
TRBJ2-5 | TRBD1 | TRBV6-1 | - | CASSEGGTGVTQYF | TGTGCCAGCAGTGAAGGAGGGACAGGTGTAACCCAGTACTTC
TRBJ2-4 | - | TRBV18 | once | CASSPPGQLNIQYF | TGTGCCAGCTCACCACCGGGGCAGTTAAACATTCAGTACTTC
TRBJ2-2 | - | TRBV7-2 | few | CASSLSWNTGELFF | TGTGCCAGCAGCTTGTCCTGGAACACCGGGGAGCTGTTTTTT
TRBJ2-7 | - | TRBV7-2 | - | CASSLSSHYEQYF | TGTGCCAGCAGCTTAAGTAGCCACTACGAGCAGTACTTC
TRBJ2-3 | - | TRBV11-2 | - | CASSPRLSTDTQYF | TGTGCCAGCAGCCCCCGACTTTCCACAGATACGCAGTATTTT
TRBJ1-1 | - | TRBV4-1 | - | CASSPSTRMNTEAFF | TGCGCCAGCAGCCCTTCGACAAGGATGAACACTGAAGCTTTCTTT
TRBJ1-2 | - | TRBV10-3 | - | CAISVNYGYTF | TGTGCCATCAGTGTAAATTATGGCTACACCTTC
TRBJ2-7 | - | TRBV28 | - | CASDTNGGASYEQYF | TGTGCCAGCGATACGAACGGGGGTGCCTCCTACGAGCAGTACTTC
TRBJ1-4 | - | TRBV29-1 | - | CSGGRGLNEKLFF | TGCAGCGGTGGCCGGGGGCTTAATGAAAAACTGTTTTTT
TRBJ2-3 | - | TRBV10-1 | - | CASREADTQYF | TGCGCCAGCAGAGAGGCAGATACGCAGTATTTT
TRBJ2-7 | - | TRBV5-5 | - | CASSTGIRVSDEQYF | TGTGCCAGCAGCACCGGAATTAGGGTGAGCGACGAGCAGTACTTC
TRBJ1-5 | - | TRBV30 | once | CAWSGRDLLTGPQHF | TGTGCCTGGAGTGGCCGGGACTTACTAACTGGGCCCCAGCATTTT
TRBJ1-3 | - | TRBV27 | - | CASSVQQGSGNTIYF | TGTGCCAGCAGCGTTCAACAGGGCTCTGGAAACACCATATATTTT
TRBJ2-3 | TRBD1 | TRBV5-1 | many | CASSPGQGTQYF | TGCGCCAGCAGCCCAGGACAGGGAACGCAGTATTTT
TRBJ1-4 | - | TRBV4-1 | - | CASSQSGTMNEKLFF | TGCGCCAGCAGCCAGTCCGGGACTATGAATGAAAAACTGTTTTTT
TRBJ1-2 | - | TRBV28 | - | CASSPPDAGRFRGYTF | TGTGCCAGCAGTCCCCCGGATGCCGGACGCTTCCGTGGCTACACCTTC
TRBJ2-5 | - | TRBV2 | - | CASSGGLQETQYF | TGTGCCAGCAGTGGGGGACTGCAAGAGACCCAGTACTTC
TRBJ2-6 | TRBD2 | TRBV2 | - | CASSRLAVSGANVLTF | TGTGCCAGCAGTCGGCTAGCGGTCTCTGGGGCCAACGTCCTGACTTTC
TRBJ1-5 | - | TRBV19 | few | CASRDGGYSNQPQHF | TGTGCCAGTAGGGACGGAGGTTATAGCAATCAGCCCCAGCATTTT
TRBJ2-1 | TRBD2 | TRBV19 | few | CASGGLAGGPGQFF | TGTGCCAGTGGTGGGCTAGCGGGAGGGCCGGGGCAGTTCTTC